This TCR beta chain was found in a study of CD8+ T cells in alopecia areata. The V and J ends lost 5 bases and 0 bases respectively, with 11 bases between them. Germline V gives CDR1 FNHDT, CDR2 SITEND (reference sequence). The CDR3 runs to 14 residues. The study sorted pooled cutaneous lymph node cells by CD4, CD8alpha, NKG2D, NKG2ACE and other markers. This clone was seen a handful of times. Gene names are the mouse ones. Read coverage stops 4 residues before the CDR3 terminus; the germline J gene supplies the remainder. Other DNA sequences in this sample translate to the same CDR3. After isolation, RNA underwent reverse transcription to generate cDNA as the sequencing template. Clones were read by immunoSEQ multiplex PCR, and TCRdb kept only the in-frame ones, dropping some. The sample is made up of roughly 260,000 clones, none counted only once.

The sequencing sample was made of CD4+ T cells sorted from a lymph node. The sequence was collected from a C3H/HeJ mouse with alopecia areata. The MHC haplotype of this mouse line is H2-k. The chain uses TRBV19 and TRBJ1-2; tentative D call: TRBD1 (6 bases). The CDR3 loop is CASSIQGANSDYTF. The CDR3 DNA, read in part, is TGTGCCAGCAGCATACAGGGAGCAAACTCC.